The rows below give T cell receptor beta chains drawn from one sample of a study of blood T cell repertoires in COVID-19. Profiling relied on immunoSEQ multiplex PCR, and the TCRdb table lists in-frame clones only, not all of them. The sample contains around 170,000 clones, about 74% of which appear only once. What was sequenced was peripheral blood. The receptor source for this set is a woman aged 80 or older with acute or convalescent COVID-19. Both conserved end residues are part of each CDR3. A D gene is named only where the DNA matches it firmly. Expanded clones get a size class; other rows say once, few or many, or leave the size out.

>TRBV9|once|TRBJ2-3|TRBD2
CASSVEPAGEGDTQYF
TGTGCCAGCAGCGTAGAGCCAGCGGGAGAAGGAGATACGCAGTATTTT
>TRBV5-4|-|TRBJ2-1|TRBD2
CASSFGLAGEAANNEQFF
TGTGCCAGCAGTTTTGGACTAGCGGGAGAAGCCGCGAACAATGAGCAGTTCTTC
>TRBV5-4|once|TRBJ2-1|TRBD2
CASSPRTSNEQFF
TGTGCCAGCAGCCCCCGGACTAGCAATGAGCAGTTCTTC
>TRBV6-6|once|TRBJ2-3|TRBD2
CASSLTSGTTDTQYF
TGTGCCAGCAGCCTTACTAGCGGTACCACAGATACGCAGTATTTT
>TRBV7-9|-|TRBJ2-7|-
CASSLDWYEQYF
TGTGCCAGCAGCTTAGACTGGTACGAGCAGTACTTC
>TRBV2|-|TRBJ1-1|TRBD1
CASSEGQRENTEAFF
TGTGCCAGCAGTGAGGGACAGAGAGAGAACACTGAAGCTTTCTTT
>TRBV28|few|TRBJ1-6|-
CASRVGQSSSSYNSPLHF
TGTGCCAGCAGGGTAGGACAGAGCTCTAGCTCCTATAATTCACCCCTCCACTTT
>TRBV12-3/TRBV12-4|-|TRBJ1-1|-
CASSFAAATEAFF
TGTGCCAGCAGTTTTGCGGCAGCCACTGAAGCTTTCTTT
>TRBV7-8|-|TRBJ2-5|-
CASSLANPNGGETQYF
TGTGCCAGCAGCTTAGCGAACCCCAATGGGGGGGAGACCCAGTACTTC
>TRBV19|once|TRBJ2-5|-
CASSIQTAQETQYF
TGTGCCAGTAGTATTCAGACAGCCCAAGAGACCCAGTACTTC
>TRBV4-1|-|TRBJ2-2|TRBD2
CASSQDWLADHRELFF
TGCGCCAGCAGCCAAGATTGGCTAGCGGACCACCGGGAGCTGTTTTTT
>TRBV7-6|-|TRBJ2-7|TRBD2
CASSGTSGTYEQYF
TGTGCCAGCAGCGGGACTAGCGGGACCTACGAGCAGTACTTC
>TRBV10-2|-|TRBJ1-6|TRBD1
CASSVTGGTYNSPLHF
TGCGCCAGCAGTGTGACAGGGGGCACCTATAATTCACCCCTCCACTTT
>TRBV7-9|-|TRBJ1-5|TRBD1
CASSLGEGFGTGNQPQHF
TGTGCCAGCAGCTTAGGAGAGGGGTTTGGGACAGGGAATCAGCCCCAGCATTTT
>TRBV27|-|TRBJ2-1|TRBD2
CASKMAGVVYNEQFF
TGTGCCAGCAAGATGGCGGGAGTGGTCTACAATGAGCAGTTCTTC
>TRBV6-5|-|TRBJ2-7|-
CASSPPGHASYEQYF
TGTGCCAGCAGTCCGCCGGGACACGCATCCTACGAGCAGTACTTC
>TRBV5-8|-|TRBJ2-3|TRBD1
CASSWTGGAFAPDTQYF
TGTGCCAGCAGCTGGACAGGGGGCGCGTTTGCACCAGATACGCAGTATTTT
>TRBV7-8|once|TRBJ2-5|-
CASSLGHQVAETQYF
TGTGCCAGCAGCCTGGGTCACCAGGTGGCCGAGACCCAGTACTTC
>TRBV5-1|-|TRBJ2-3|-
CASSLMGGTDTQYF
TGCGCCAGCAGCTTGATGGGAGGCACAGATACGCAGTATTTT
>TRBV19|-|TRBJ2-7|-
CASSMMASESYEQYF
TGTGCCAGTAGTATGATGGCTAGCGAAAGCTACGAGCAGTACTTC
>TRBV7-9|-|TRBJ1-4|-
CASSHWDIVEKLFF
TGTGCCAGCAGCCACTGGGACATTGTTGAAAAACTGTTTTTT
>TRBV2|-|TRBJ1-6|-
CASLHARGCHF
TGTGCCAGCCTCCACGCACGGGGATGCCACTTT
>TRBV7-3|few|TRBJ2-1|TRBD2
CASSLTVASGSHEQFF
TGTGCCAGCAGCTTAACAGTGGCTAGCGGGAGCCATGAGCAGTTCTTC
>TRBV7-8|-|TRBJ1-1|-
CASSFPDTGGTEAFF
TGTGCCAGCAGCTTCCCGGATACGGGGGGGACTGAAGCTTTCTTT
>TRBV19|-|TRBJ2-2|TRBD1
CASTSLDRGLTGELFF
TGTGCCAGTACCTCTCTAGACAGGGGGCTCACCGGGGAGCTGTTTTTT
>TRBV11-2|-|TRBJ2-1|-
CASSKRFSYNEQFF
TGTGCCAGCAGCAAGCGGTTCTCCTACAATGAGCAGTTCTTC
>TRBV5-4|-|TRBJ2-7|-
CASSLDGYEQYF
TGTGCCAGCAGCTTGGACGGCTACGAGCAGTACTTC
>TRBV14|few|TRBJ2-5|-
CASSLQTGRRETQYF
TGTGCCAGCAGCCTTCAGACAGGGAGGCGGGAGACCCAGTACTTC
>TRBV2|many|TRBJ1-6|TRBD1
CASSERKPGQGTSPLHF
TGTGCCAGCAGTGAAAGAAAACCGGGACAGGGAACTTCACCCCTCCACTTT
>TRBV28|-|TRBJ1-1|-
CASSSNTEAFF
TGTGCCAGCAGTTCTAACACTGAAGCTTTCTTT
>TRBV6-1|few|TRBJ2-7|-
CATDSGGQGRYEQYF
TGTGCCACCGATAGCGGGGGACAGGGGCGCTACGAGCAGTACTTC
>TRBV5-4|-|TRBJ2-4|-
CASSLVQEAGIQYF
TGTGCCAGCAGCTTGGTCCAGGAGGCGGGCATTCAGTACTTC
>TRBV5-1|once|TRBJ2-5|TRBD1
CASSGGTGGYQETQYF
TGCGCCAGCAGCGGAGGGACAGGGGGCTACCAAGAGACCCAGTACTTC
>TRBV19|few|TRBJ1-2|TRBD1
CATHPPTGISYGYTF
TGTGCCACCCACCCCCCGACAGGGATCAGCTATGGCTACACCTTC
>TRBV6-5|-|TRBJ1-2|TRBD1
CASSRIQGNYGYTF
TGTGCCAGCAGTCGAATACAGGGGAACTATGGCTACACCTTC
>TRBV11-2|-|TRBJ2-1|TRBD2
CASSVGLVNEQFF
TGTGCCAGCAGCGTGGGACTAGTGAATGAGCAGTTCTTC
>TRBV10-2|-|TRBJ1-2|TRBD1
CATRQGANYGYTF
TGCGCCACCCGACAGGGGGCCAACTATGGCTACACCTTC
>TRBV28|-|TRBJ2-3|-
CATRAGPTDTQYF
TGTGCCACGCGGGCAGGCCCCACAGATACGCAGTATTTT
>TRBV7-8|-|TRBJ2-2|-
CASIGRWVAGELFF
TGTGCGAGCATTGGGAGATGGGTCGCCGGGGAGCTGTTTTTT
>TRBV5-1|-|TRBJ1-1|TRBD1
CASSLGAGGVAEAFF
TGCGCCAGCAGCTTGGGTGCAGGGGGCGTCGCTGAAGCTTTCTTT
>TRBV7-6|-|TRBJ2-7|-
CASSLGAGPLTYEQYF
TGTGCCAGCAGCTTGGGGGCCGGGCCCTTAACCTACGAGCAGTACTTC
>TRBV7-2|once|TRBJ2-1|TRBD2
CASAPDSGRAAYNEQFF
TGTGCCAGTGCACCGGATAGCGGGAGGGCCGCCTACAATGAGCAGTTCTTC
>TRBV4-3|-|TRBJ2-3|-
CASSGTGDTQYF
TGCGCCAGCAGCGGTACAGGGGATACGCAGTATTTT
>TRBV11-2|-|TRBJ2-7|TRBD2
CASSLGFQRESPYF
TGTGCCAGCAGCTTAGGATTCCAGCGGGAGTCCCCGTACTTC
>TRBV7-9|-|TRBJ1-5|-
CASSEGSLSNQPQHF
TGTGCCAGCTCAGAGGGTTCCCTTAGCAATCAGCCCCAGCATTTT
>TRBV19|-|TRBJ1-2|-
CASSIQGPTLYGYTF
TGTGCCAGTAGTATACAGGGCCCTACCCTCTATGGCTACACCTTC
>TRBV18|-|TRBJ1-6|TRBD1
CASSPGQDSPLHF
TGTGCCAGCTCACCAGGACAGGATTCACCCCTCCACTTT
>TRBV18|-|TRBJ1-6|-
CASSPGGANNSPLHF
TGTGCCAGCTCACCAGGAGGGGCGAATAATTCACCCCTCCACTTT
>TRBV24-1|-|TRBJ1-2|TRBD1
CATSDRDRSPYGYTF
TGTGCCACCAGTGACAGGGACAGAAGCCCGTATGGCTACACCTTC
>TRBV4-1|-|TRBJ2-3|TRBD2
CASSHRKAGESTDTQYF
TGCGCCAGCAGCCACCGAAAAGCGGGAGAAAGCACAGATACGCAGTATTTT
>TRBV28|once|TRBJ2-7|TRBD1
CASSAGTGGAEQYF
TGTGCCAGCAGTGCAGGGACAGGGGGTGCCGAGCAGTACTTC
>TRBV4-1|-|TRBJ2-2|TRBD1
CASSQRFRTGGAGELFF
TGCGCCAGCAGCCAACGTTTCAGGACAGGGGGGGCCGGGGAGCTGTTTTTT
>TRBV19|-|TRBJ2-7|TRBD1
CASSPQDRGVTYEQYF
TGTGCCAGTAGTCCCCAAGACAGGGGAGTTACCTACGAGCAGTACTTC